The sequence of this TCR beta chain was determined in a study of cytomegalovirus exposure and HLA in healthy donors. For this clone: The antigen is undetermined.

With 60 Vbeta and 13 Jbeta primers, the PCR was carried out. Using immunoSEQ multiplex PCR, the repertoire was profiled, and TCRdb retains in-frame clones only, with some absent. The repertoire holds approximately 210,000 clones, with about 87% as singletons. Whole-study findings and limits: It was likely that a cluster of highly shared sequence variants was a sequencing artifact. Across all donors, roughly uniform sequencing depth was an assumption of the presence/absence analyses. Reported results showed that the classifier diagnosed cytomegalovirus status with high specificity and sensitivity. TCR beta V- and J-gene trimming, according to a later analysis, was linked to a missense DCLRE1C variant.

Specimen: PBMCs. The TCR originated in a man younger than 45 in good health and CMV-seronegative.

The CDR3: CASGLGSGISTDTQYF. CDR3 bases: TGTGCTAGTGGTTTGGGTAGCGGAATCAGCACAGATACGCAGTATTTT. V usage is TRBV12-5 and J usage is TRBJ2-3; a possible D gene is TRBD2 (6 bases). The germline V gene encodes CDR1 LGHNT and CDR2 FRNRAP. CDR3 length: 16 amino acids. The germline V and J ends were trimmed by 1 base and 0 bases, with 11 bases remaining between them.